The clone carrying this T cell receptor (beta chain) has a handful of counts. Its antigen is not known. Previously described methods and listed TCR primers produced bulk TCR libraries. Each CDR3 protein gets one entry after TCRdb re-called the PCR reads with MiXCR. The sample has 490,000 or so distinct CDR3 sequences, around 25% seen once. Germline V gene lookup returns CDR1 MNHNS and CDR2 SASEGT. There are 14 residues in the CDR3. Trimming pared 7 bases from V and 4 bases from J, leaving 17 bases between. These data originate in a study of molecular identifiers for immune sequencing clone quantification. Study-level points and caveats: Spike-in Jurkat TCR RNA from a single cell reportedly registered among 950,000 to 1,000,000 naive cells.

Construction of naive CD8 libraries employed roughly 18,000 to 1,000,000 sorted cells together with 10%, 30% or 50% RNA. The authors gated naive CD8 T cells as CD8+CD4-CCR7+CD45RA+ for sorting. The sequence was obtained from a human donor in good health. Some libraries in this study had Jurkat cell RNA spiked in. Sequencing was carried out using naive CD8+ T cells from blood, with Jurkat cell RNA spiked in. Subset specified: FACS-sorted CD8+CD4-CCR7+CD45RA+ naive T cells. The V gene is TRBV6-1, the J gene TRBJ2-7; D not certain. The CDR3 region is CASTSQPDGYEQYF. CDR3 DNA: TGTGCCAGCACATCCCAGCCCGACGGGTACGAGCAGTACTTC.